This T cell receptor beta chain appears in the sequencing data of a study of blood T cell repertoires in COVID-19. The protocol was immunoSEQ multiplex PCR, while the TCRdb copy is restricted to in-frame clones and leaves out a portion. The data show under 300,000 clones, around nine tenths seen once. V lost 1 base, J lost 4 bases, and 7 bases stayed unmatched. Germline V gene sequence: CDR1 SGHTA, CDR2 FQGNSA. The CDR3 runs to 16 residues. The rearrangement uses TRBV7-2 and TRBJ1-5; TRBD1 agrees at 7 bases. The clonotype originates from a woman aged 35 to 49 who had recovered from COVID-19. Sequenced: peripheral blood. This chain's CDR3 is CASSLVGGQLNQPQHF. CDR3 DNA: TGTGCCAGCAGCTTAGTGGGGGGACAGCTGAATCAGCCCCAGCATTTT.